This T cell receptor beta chain was sequenced in a study of blood T cells in healthy people across ages. For the second PCR, which ran for roughly 6 to 12 cycles, a sample-barcoded 5' primer and a J-beta primer mix were used. Each cDNA molecule, via a template-switch adaptor with 12 random nucleotides, was tagged. Each CDR3 protein is one row after TCRdb ran MiXCR on the 5' RACE reads. The table shows more than 800,000 distinct CDR3 sequences, with 29% occurring only once. Study-level findings and limits: Age showed a roughly linear inverse relationship with TCR beta diversity per million T cells.

Points on this clonotype: What it binds is not known.

V lost 3 bases and J lost 9, with 15 bases in between. The germline CDR1 and CDR2 sequences are SGHTA and FQGNSA. CDR3 length: 14 residues. Sequenced material: blood. The TCR was taken from a woman aged 80 or over in good health. The rearrangement links TRBV7-2 to TRBJ2-1; the D gene could be TRBD1 or TRBD2 (5 bases each). The CDR3 protein is CASSLGRERGEQFF. In DNA form, the CDR3 reads TGTGCCAGCAGCTTGGGCAGGGAGAGGGGTGAGCAGTTCTTC. The full variable domain, completed using reference TRBV7-2 and TRBJ2-1, is GAGVSQSPSNKVTEKGKDVELRCDPISGHTALYWYRQSLGQGLEFLIYFQGNSAPDKSGLPSDRFSAERTGGSVSTLTIQRTQQEDSAVYLCASSLGRERGEQFFGPGTRLTVL.